The 11 T cell receptor beta chains listed next were all sequenced from one sample in a study of T cell repertoires in cytomegalovirus infection. TCRdb re-called the reads through MiXCR, storing one row per CDR3 protein. The table lists under 450,000 distinct CDR3 sequences, roughly 36% of them singletons. The antigens these receptors bind are not known. The sequencing here drew on cultured PBMCs, taken from culture after CMV antigen stimulation. The receptors shown here come from a human donor in good health (CMV status not recorded). Some clones in this sample may be carry-over from other donors' samples.

This clonotype has just a few counts. The genes are TRBV14 and TRBJ2-5, with TRBD2 matching 7 bases. The CDR3 runs 15 residues. With V trimmed by 4 bases and J by 0 bases, 5 bases remained unmatched. Germline CDR1 SGHDN, CDR2 FVKESK. Here the CDR3 reads CASSLRLAHQETQYF. CDR3 coding DNA: TGTGCCAGCAGCCTCCGACTAGCCCACCAAGAGACCCAGTACTTC.

This clonotype showed up many times. V is TRBV7-2 and J is TRBJ2-5; 8 bases fit TRBD2. The trim removed 4 bases at V and 9 bases at J, leaving 7 bases unmatched. This CDR3 region has 13 residues. The germline CDR1 and CDR2 sequences are SGHTA and FQGNSA. The CDR3 DNA is TGTGCCAGCAGCTCGCCGGGACTAGGTGCCCAGTACTTC. The encoded protein is CASSSPGLGAQYF. The full variable domain, rest sourced from reference TRBV7-2 and TRBJ2-5, is GAGVSQSPSNKVTEKGKDVELRCDPISGHTALYWYRQSLGQGLEFLIYFQGNSAPDKSGLPSDRFSAERTGGSVSTLTIQRTQQEDSAVYLCASSSPGLGAQYFGPGTRLLVL.

This chain uses TRBV7-2 with TRBJ2-5, with D maybe TRBD1 (5 bases). CDR1 is SGHTA and CDR2 is FQGNSA in the germline V gene. The ends were cut back, 5 bases at V and 6 bases at J, with 16 bases in the middle. The CDR3 loop spans 14 amino acids. CDR3 nucleotides: TGTGCCAGCAGCGTGACAGTTTGGGGAAAGACCCAGTACTTC. Translation: CASSVTVWGKTQYF. Drawing the rest from reference TRBV7-2 and TRBJ2-5, the complete variable domain is GAGVSQSPSNKVTEKGKDVELRCDPISGHTALYWYRQSLGQGLEFLIYFQGNSAPDKSGLPSDRFSAERTGGSVSTLTIQRTQQEDSAVYLCASSVTVWGKTQYFGPGTRLLVL.

The J gene is TRBJ2-3, the V gene TRBV7-9; 7 bases map to TRBD2. The CDR3 is 14 residues long. Losses at the gene ends were 4 bases for V and 2 bases for J; bases not matched to a gene: 3. The germline CDR1 and CDR2 sequences are SEHNR and FQNEAQ (reference sequence). CDR3 coding DNA: TGTGCCAGCAGCTGGGGAGGGCCCACAGATACGCAGTATTTT. It translates to CASSWGGPTDTQYF.

This rearrangement joins TRBV19 to TRBJ2-1, with TRBD2 matching over 12 bases. The CDR3 totals 21 residues. CDR1 and CDR2 from the germline V gene are LNHDA and SQIVND (reference sequence). Germline trimming cut 10 bases from V and 0 bases from J; bases unmatched to any gene: 22. The CDR3 reads CATWTGFIGTSGQYSYNEQFF. The CDR3 bases are TGTGCCACCTGGACAGGGTTCATCGGGACTAGCGGGCAGTACTCCTACAATGAGCAGTTCTTC.

This chain joins TRBV15 and TRBJ2-1, with 10 bases that match TRBD1. Germline CDR1 is LNHNV and CDR2 is YYDKDF (reference sequence). With 0 bases clipped from V and 9 bases from J, the junction kept 5 bases outside the gene matches. The CDR3 sequence is 15 residues long. The CDR3 protein is CATSRDRGTGAEQFF. CDR3 coding DNA: TGTGCCACCAGCAGAGACCGTGGGACAGGGGCTGAGCAGTTCTTC.

V gene TRBV7-2 combines with J gene TRBJ1-2; no clear D gene. The V gene's germline CDR1 is SGHTA and CDR2 FQGNSA. The V end lost 1 base, the J end lost 7 bases, and 7 bases lay between the germline ends. The CDR3 sequence is 12 residues long. The DNA for the CDR3 is TGTGCCAGCAGCTTAGAAGTCGGTGGCTACACCTTC. Its protein product is CASSLEVGGYTF.

This clonotype was picked up a small number of times. This chain uses TRBV10-3 with TRBJ1-2; TRBD1 might be the D (5 bases). The V gene lost 6 bases and the J gene lost 4 bases, with 18 bases spanning the gap. CDR1 is ENHRY and CDR2 is SYGVKD in the germline V gene. The CDR3 consists of 15 residues. The CDR3 bases are TGTGCCATCAGGTCCGCGGAGAGGGGATCCTATGGCTACACCTTC. The encoded protein is CAIRSAERGSYGYTF.

The chain joins TRBV27 to TRBJ2-1; 7 nucleotides line up with TRBD1. J lost 3 bases, V lost 3 bases, and 2 bases had no gene match. The CDR3 has 14 amino acids. Germline CDR1 MNHEY, CDR2 SMNVEV (reference sequence). The CDR3, as DNA: TGTGCCAGCAGTTTTAGGGACAGCTACAATGAGCAGTTCTTC. The encoded protein is CASSFRDSYNEQFF.

The sample holds a few counts of this clonotype. The rearrangement links TRBV4-3 to TRBJ2-1; 8 bases fit TRBD2. Germline V gene data show CDR1 as LGHNA and CDR2 as YSLEER. V gave up 0 bases and J gave up 7 bases; unmatched junction bases: 8. The CDR3 has 16 residues. CDR3 nucleotide sequence: TGCGCCAGCAGCCAAGATCGGGGGGGCACGCGGAATGAGCAGTTCTTC. Its translation is CASSQDRGGTRNEQFF.

The gene calls are TRBV5-4 and TRBJ1-2, with 7 bases lining up with TRBD1. V trimming: 1 base; J trimming: 4 bases; junction bases outside the gene matches: 7. CDR3 size: 15 residues. Germline V lookup: CDR1 SGHNT, CDR2 YYREEE (reference sequence). The CDR3 spells CASSLLTGRAYGYTF. DNA of the CDR3: TGTGCCAGCAGCTTGCTGACAGGGCGGGCCTATGGCTACACCTTC.